Shown below are 18 T cell receptor beta chains from a single sample sequenced in a study of cytotoxic CD8 clonotypes in ibrutinib-treated CLL. Produced via immunoSEQ multiplex PCR; TCRdb's table is partial and in-frame only. The table records 160,000 or so clones, around nine tenths of them present only once. Source: PBMCs, taken at disease progression, from a patient treated with ibrutinib. Every receptor here comes from a human donor with chronic lymphocytic leukemia.

The J gene is TRBJ2-3, the V gene TRBV19; 7 bases map to TRBD2. Germline V gene lookup returns CDR1 LNHDA and CDR2 SQIVND (reference sequence). The CDR3 is 16 residues long. V trimming: 4 bases; J trimming: 4 bases; junction bases outside the gene matches: 11. The CDR3 is CASSTLSGNAPDTQYF. The CDR3 DNA reads as TGTGCCAGTAGTACCCTAAGCGGGAACGCCCCAGATACGCAGTATTTT.

This clone was seen a handful of times. This chain connects TRBV28 to TRBJ1-2; the match to TRBD1 covers 8 bases. The germline gives CDR1 MDHEN, CDR2 SYDVKM. The CDR3 totals 11 residues. Trimming removed 10 bases from V and 4 bases from J; junction bases left unmatched: 2. The CDR3 sequence: CAIQGVYGYTF. DNA of the CDR3: TGTGCCATACAGGGGGTCTATGGCTACACCTTC.

The chain carries TRBV28 and TRBJ2-7, with D possibly matching TRBD1 (7 bases). Germline CDR1 is MDHEN and CDR2 is SYDVKM. The CDR3 loop spans 16 amino acids. The ends were cut back, 6 bases at V and 1 base at J, with 19 bases in the middle. This CDR3 reads CASRPPAGGPSYEQYF. CDR3 bases: TGTGCCAGCAGACCCCCCGCAGGGGGGCCATCCTACGAGCAGTACTTC.

The chain links TRBV21-1 to TRBJ2-5. TRBV21-1 is a known pseudogene. The CDR3 consists of 18 residues. The CDR3 coding sequence is TGTGCCAGCAGCAAAGACCGGGACCGCCTACCTTACCGAGAGACCCAGTACTTC. It is translated as CASSKDRDRLPYRETQYF.

The rearrangement links TRBV10-3 to TRBJ2-3; TRBD2 might be the D (6 bases). The germline CDR1 and CDR2 sequences are ENHRY and SYGVKD. V gave up 4 bases and J gave up 2 bases, with 10 bases separating them. The CDR3 length is 14 residues. CDR3 DNA: TGTGCCATCAGTGGGGGGGTTTACACAGATACGCAGTATTTT. It encodes CAISGGVYTDTQYF.

The chain has TRBV25-1 and TRBJ2-1; TRBD2 aligns across 7 bases. Germline values: CDR1 MGHDK, CDR2 SYGVNS. The CDR3 covers 17 residues. The J segment lost 3 bases and the V segment lost 3 bases, leaving 11 bases of the junction unmatched. In DNA form, the CDR3 reads TGTGCCAGCAGTGACTATAGCGGGCCTCTTCTCTACAATGAGCAGTTCTTC. The encoded protein is CASSDYSGPLLYNEQFF.

The chain has TRBV19 and TRBJ1-5; possibly TRBD1 for D (6 bases). With 3 bases removed from V and 0 bases from J, the gap between germline ends came to 15 bases. The CDR3 runs 17 residues. The germline V gene has CDR1 LNHDA and CDR2 SQIVND (reference sequence). In nucleotides, the CDR3 is TGTGCCAGTAGTATTTTACGGGGGCAGTCTAGCAATCAGCCCCAGCATTTT. Residues: CASSILRGQSSNQPQHF.

V and J are TRBV10-1 and TRBJ2-7, with D hard to call. The CDR3 consists of 13 residues. V was shortened by 3 bases and J by 2 bases, with 8 bases between the two germline ends. The germline CDR1 and CDR2 sequences are WNHNN and SYGVQD (reference sequence). Written as DNA, the CDR3 is TGCGCCAGCAGTGACCCAACAACCTACGAGCAGTACTTC. Translation gives CASSDPTTYEQYF.

The chain joins TRBV5-6 to TRBJ1-1; a possible D gene is TRBD1 (5 bases). V was clipped by 3 bases and J by 6 bases, with 9 bases between them. From germline, CDR1 is SGHDT and CDR2 YYEEEE. CDR3 length: 12 residues. CDR3 nucleotides: TGTGCCAGCAGCTGGAGGGGATCTGAAGCTTTCTTT. It specifies CASSWRGSEAFF.

In this sample, this clone turned up a few times. The J gene is TRBJ1-2, the V gene TRBV7-9, with D unresolved. This CDR3 is built from 12 residues. The germline CDR1 and CDR2 sequences are SEHNR and FQNEAQ (reference sequence). Trimming took off 7 bases at V and 8 bases at J, with 14 bases between the two ends. The CDR3 reads CASTEAMGGYTF. The CDR3 bases are TGTGCCAGCACCGAAGCGATGGGGGGCTACACCTTC.

This chain links TRBV6-6 with TRBJ2-6; D is unclear. CDR1 and CDR2 from the germline V gene are MNHNY and SVGAGI (reference sequence). V lost 2 bases, J lost 7 bases, and 12 bases lay in between. This CDR3 spans 15 amino acids. For the CDR3, the DNA is TGTGCCAGCAGTTACCCGCAACTCGGCGCCAACGTCCTGACTTTC. It codes for CASSYPQLGANVLTF.

J is TRBJ1-5 and V is TRBV2, with D unresolved. Trimming stripped 5 bases from V and 7 bases from J, with 9 bases between. The germline CDR1 and CDR2 sequences are SNHLY and FYNNEI. This CDR3 is built from 12 residues. In nucleotides, the CDR3 is TGTGCCAGCAGTTCCCCCCCCCAGCCCCAGCATTTT. Its protein product is CASSSPPQPQHF.

J is TRBJ1-5 and V is TRBV6-5; no clear D. CDR1 is MNHEY and CDR2 is SVGAGI in the germline V gene. The CDR3 loop spans 14 amino acids. The ends were cut back, 7 bases at V and 2 bases at J, with 12 bases in the middle. CDR3 in DNA: TGTGCCAGCATCAGAGTTGGGGGCAATCAGCCCCAGCATTTT. Protein: CASIRVGGNQPQHF.

This clone was counted only a few times. The V call is TRBV19, the J call TRBJ1-1; no clear D gene. The germline gives CDR1 LNHDA, CDR2 SQIVND (reference sequence). This CDR3 spans 12 amino acids. The V gene lost 11 bases and the J gene lost 2 bases, with 12 bases spanning the gap. The CDR3 DNA follows: TGTGCCTCTCGCCGGGGAAACACTGAAGCTTTCTTT. This codes for CASRRGNTEAFF.

The genes are TRBV19 and TRBJ1-1; D is undetermined. CDR3 length: 14 amino acids. Germline lookup yields CDR1 LNHDA and CDR2 SQIVND (reference sequence). Trimming pared 5 bases from V and 1 base from J, leaving 11 bases between. The chain's CDR3 is CASSPRLPNTEAFF. The DNA of the CDR3 is TGTGCCAGTAGTCCTCGACTGCCGAACACTGAAGCTTTCTTT.

The V and J genes are TRBV5-1 and TRBJ2-7; a weak D match, TRBD1 (6 bases). The V gene's germline CDR1 is SGHRS and CDR2 YFSETQ. This CDR3 comprises 15 residues. Trimming pared 1 base from V and 3 bases from J, leaving 14 bases between. CDR3 protein: CASSLSGEIIYEQYF. The CDR3, as DNA: TGCGCCAGCAGCTTGTCAGGGGAGATAATCTACGAGCAGTACTTC.

With respect to this clone: The sample contains more than one DNA sequence encoding this CDR3. The chain joins TRBV30 to TRBJ1-5; the match to TRBD1 covers 8 bases. J lost 2 bases, V lost 0 bases, and 0 bases had no gene match. Germline V gene sequence: CDR1 GTSNPN, CDR2 SVGIG (reference sequence). The CDR3 is 14 amino acids. This chain's CDR3 is CAWSVQGGNQPQHF. In DNA form, the CDR3 reads TGTGCCTGGAGTGTACAGGGGGGCAATCAGCCCCAGCATTTT.

The chain links TRBV18 to TRBJ1-4, with 7 bases matching TRBD1. V dropped 8 bases and J dropped 3; count of bases not matched to a gene: 3. This CDR3 is built from 13 residues. Germline V gives CDR1 KGHSH, CDR2 LQKENI. CDR3 sequence: CASQGQPNEKLFF. The CDR3 DNA sequence: TGTGCCAGCCAGGGACAGCCTAATGAAAAACTGTTTTTT.